The next 9 T cell receptor beta chains were all read from a single sample in a study of blood T cells in healthy people across ages. A sample-barcoded 5' primer and a J-beta primer mix were used in a second PCR of roughly 7 to 12 cycles. TCRdb ran MiXCR on the 5' RACE reads and lists one entry per CDR3 protein. The repertoire holds almost 800,000 distinct CDR3 sequences, with nearly 60% as singletons. What was sequenced was blood. The receptors shown here come from a man aged 25 to 40 in good health.

This clonotype was seen once. This chain links TRBV25-1 with TRBJ2-1; D might be TRBD2 (6 bases). CDR1 and CDR2 (germline): MGHDK, SYGVNS. Trimming took 8 bases from V and 6 from J, leaving 11 bases between them. The CDR3 consists of 12 residues. The CDR3 DNA is TGTGCCAGCCAGCGGGCTGCCAATGAGCAGTTCTTC. Translated: CASQRAANEQFF.

This clonotype was counted only a few times. The J gene is TRBJ1-2, the V gene TRBV29-1, with TRBD1 identical over 8 bases. The CDR3 is 13 amino acids. The V gene end was trimmed by 7 bases and the J gene end by 6 bases; junction bases not matched to a gene: 10. The germline V gene has CDR1 SQVTM and CDR2 ANQGSEA. The CDR3 loop reads CSATGQGLNGYTF. The CDR3 DNA sequence: TGCAGCGCAACCGGACAGGGATTGAATGGCTACACCTTC.

The chain carries TRBV5-6 and TRBJ2-7, with a possible D match to TRBD1 (6 bases). This CDR3 has 15 amino acids. V lost 5 bases to trimming and J lost 3 bases, with 18 bases between them. Germline V gives CDR1 SGHDT, CDR2 YYEEEE. This chain's CDR3 is CASRMKQGAFYEQYF. CDR3 in DNA: TGTGCCAGCAGGATGAAACAGGGAGCCTTCTACGAGCAGTACTTC. The full variable domain, in which reference TRBV5-6 and TRBJ2-7 provide the parts outside the CDR3, is DAGVTQSPTHLIKTRGQQVTLRCSPKSGHDTVSWYQQALGQGPQFIFQYYEEEERQRGNFPDRFSGHQFPNYSSELNVNALLLGDSALYLCASRMKQGAFYEQYFGPGTRLTVT.

This chain links TRBV2 with TRBJ2-1, with 11 bases aligning to TRBD1. Germline CDR1 SNHLY, CDR2 FYNNEI. The V and J ends lost 7 bases and 8 bases, in that order; junction bases with no gene match: 4. The CDR3 has 13 residues. CDR3 bases: TGTGCCAGCATGGACAGGGGGCTCGATGAGCAGTTCTTC. Its protein product is CASMDRGLDEQFF. Filled out from reference TRBV2 and TRBJ2-1, the complete variable domain reads EPEVTQTPSHQVTQMGQEVILRCVPISNHLYFYWYRQILGQKVEFLVSFYNNEISEKSEIFDDQFSVERPDGSNFTLKIRSTKLEDSAMYFCASMDRGLDEQFFGPGTRLTVL.

A few counts support this clonotype. This rearrangement joins TRBV12-3 or TRBV12-4 to TRBJ2-1, with 7 bases aligning to TRBD1. The CDR3 runs to 14 residues. V shed 4 bases, J shed 2 bases, and the junction held 2 bases outside the gene matches. CDR3 nucleotide sequence: TGTGCCAGCAGTTATGGACAGGCCTACAATGAGCAGTTCTTC. This translates into CASSYGQAYNEQFF.

This clonotype was counted only a few times. The V gene is TRBV29-1, the J gene TRBJ2-1; D unresolved. The CDR3 consists of 12 residues. V lost 3 bases, J lost 5 bases, and 8 bases lay in between. CDR1 is SQVTM and CDR2 is ANQGSEA in the germline V gene. CDR3 DNA sequence: TGCAGCGTTGAGGGCACCAACAATGAGCAGTTCTTC. Translating it yields CSVEGTNNEQFF.

This clonotype appeared a single time. The chain is built from TRBV5-1 and TRBJ2-4; TRBD1 matches 7 bases. The DNA end lines up better with TRBJ2-7; the J call may be wrong. Germline lookup yields CDR1 SGHRS and CDR2 YFSETQ. CDR3 length: 14 amino acids. CDR3 coding DNA: TGCGCCAGCAGCACAAACCAGGGGGCCTACGAGCAGTACTTC. This codes for CASSTNQGAYEQYF.

The rearrangement uses TRBV2 and TRBJ2-1; D may be TRBD1 (5 bases). The V and J ends lost 7 bases and 0 bases respectively, with 10 bases between them. Germline V gene sequence: CDR1 SNHLY, CDR2 FYNNEI. The CDR3 spans 14 residues. CDR3 nucleotide sequence: TGTGCCAGCACCTTCGACAGCTCCTACAATGAGCAGTTCTTC. Translation gives CASTFDSSYNEQFF. The variable domain in full, with the rest retrieved from reference TRBV2 and TRBJ2-1, is EPEVTQTPSHQVTQMGQEVILRCVPISNHLYFYWYRQILGQKVEFLVSFYNNEISEKSEIFDDQFSVERPDGSNFTLKIRSTKLEDSAMYFCASTFDSSYNEQFFGPGTRLTVL.

This rearrangement joins TRBV5-1 to TRBJ1-2, with a tentative D call TRBD1 (5 bases). CDR3 length: 16 residues. V was clipped by 4 bases and J by 4 bases, with 20 bases between them. CDR1 and CDR2 from the germline V gene are SGHRS and YFSETQ. The chain's CDR3 is CASSPLGGDPSYGYTF. CDR3 coding DNA: TGCGCCAGCAGCCCTCTCGGGGGGGATCCCTCCTATGGCTACACCTTC.